These 11 T cell receptor beta chains share one sample of origin, sequenced in a study of blood T cell repertoires in COVID-19. Clones were read by immunoSEQ multiplex PCR, and TCRdb kept only the in-frame ones, dropping some. This repertoire shows 200,000 to 300,000 clones, around 85% found once; its top ten account for approximately 3.5%. The specimen sequenced was PBMCs or T cells enriched from blood (not recorded which). Receptors originate from a woman aged 40 to 50 with acute COVID-19.

The V call is TRBV3-1 (or the pseudogene TRBV3-2), the J call TRBJ2-1; possible D gene TRBD1, 5 bases. The CDR3 contains 14 residues. Germline V gene data show CDR1 as LGHDT and CDR2 as YNNKEL (reference sequence). The V end lost 1 base, the J end lost 5 bases, and 9 bases lay between the germline ends. CDR3 sequence reads: CASSQVDSHNEQFF. Written as DNA, the CDR3 is TGTGCCAGCAGCCAAGTAGACAGTCACAATGAGCAGTTCTTC.

The chain couples TRBV2 to TRBJ1-6; 9 bases line up with TRBD1. Trimming took 10 bases from V and 9 from J; bases not matched to a gene: 7. CDR1 is SNHLY, CDR2 FYNNEI, per germline. This CDR3 contains 13 residues. The CDR3 loop reads CATGTGSSSPLHF. CDR3 in DNA: TGTGCCACCGGGACAGGGAGTAGTTCACCCCTCCACTTT.

Concerning this clone itself: The sample carries other DNA sequences with the same CDR3. V gene TRBV6-5 combines with J gene TRBJ2-7, with 9 bases identical to TRBD1. V shed 3 bases and J 4 bases; nucleotides not matched to a gene: 4. Germline V CDR1 and CDR2: MNHEY, SVGAGI. The CDR3 totals 14 residues. The CDR3 region has the DNA TGTGCCAGCAGTTATTTGGGACAGGGTTACGAGCAGTACTTC. Protein sequence: CASSYLGQGYEQYF.

The rearrangement joins TRBV7-8 to TRBJ1-2, with D possibly matching TRBD1 (5 bases). The germline V gene encodes CDR1 SGHVS and CDR2 FQNEAQ. V lost 0 bases to trimming and J lost 0 bases, with 8 bases between them. The CDR3 contains 15 residues. The CDR3 DNA follows: TGTGCCAGCAGCTTAGCCCCGGACACTAACTATGGCTACACCTTC. Protein product: CASSLAPDTNYGYTF. Full variable domain (outside the CDR3, taken from reference TRBV7-8 and TRBJ1-2): GAGVSQSPRYKVAKRGQDVALRCDPISGHVSLFWYQQALGQGPEFLTYFQNEAQLDKSGLPSDRFFAERPEGSVSTLKIQRTQQEDSAVYLCASSLAPDTNYGYTFGSGTRLTVV.

The rearrangement uses TRBV18 and TRBJ2-7; 11 bases are a match to TRBD2. Germline CDR1 and CDR2: KGHSH and LQKENI. This CDR3 has 18 amino acids. J lost 1 base, V lost 3 bases, and 11 bases had no gene match. CDR3 bases: TGTGCCAGCTCACCTGCGTCAACTAGCGGGAGTGGTTCCTACGAGCAGTACTTC. Protein product: CASSPASTSGSGSYEQYF.

The V call is TRBV4-2, the J call TRBJ2-2; D uncertain. V dropped 1 base and J dropped 7 bases, with 13 bases sitting between them. The length of the CDR3 is 15 residues. Per germline, CDR1 LGHNA and CDR2 YNFKEQ. CDR3 nucleotide sequence: TGTGCCAGCAGCCAAGGCTCAGACTTACACGGGGAGCTGTTTTTT. It specifies CASSQGSDLHGELFF.

This rearrangement joins TRBV11-3 to TRBJ1-1; TRBD1 is a possible D gene (6 bases). The CDR3 contains 16 residues. Germline lookup yields CDR1 SGHNT and CDR2 YENEEA. Trimming stripped 5 bases from V and 5 bases from J, with 21 bases between. The CDR3: CASSRPSGHPETEAFF. In DNA form, the CDR3 reads TGTGCCAGCAGCCGACCATCGGGACACCCGGAGACTGAAGCTTTCTTT.

The V gene is TRBV18, the J gene TRBJ2-2; D is unclear. The CDR3 length is 14 residues. Germline V gene data show CDR1 as KGHSH and CDR2 as LQKENI. V was clipped by 2 bases and J by 1 base, with 5 bases between them. CDR3 protein: CASSPIENTGELFF. CDR3 bases: TGTGCCAGCTCACCAATAGAGAACACCGGGGAGCTGTTTTTT.

The chain employs TRBV3-1 (or the pseudogene TRBV3-2) and TRBJ2-7; TRBD2 matches at 7 bases. The CDR3 runs to 13 residues. V shed 4 bases and J 4 bases; nucleotides not matched to a gene: 4. Germline loops: CDR1 LGHDT, CDR2 YNNKEL (reference sequence). CDR3 sequence (DNA): TGTGCCAGCAGCCTCCGGACTAGTTACGAGCAGTACTTC. Translating it yields CASSLRTSYEQYF.

About this clone itself: Mismatch with germline at one junction end may stem from a read error. V is TRBV9 and J is TRBJ1-1; a possible D gene is TRBD1 (5 bases). Germline CDR1 and CDR2: SGDLS and YYNGEE. The CDR3 consists of 15 residues. The CDR3 here is CASSAPVAGNPEAFF. As DNA, the CDR3 is TGTGCCAGCAGCGCCCCGGTGGCAGGGAACCCTGAAGCTTTCTTT.

This sequence joins TRBV9 and TRBJ2-7, with D possibly matching TRBD2 (6 bases). CDR1 and CDR2 (germline): SGDLS, YYNGEE. This CDR3 region has 13 residues. The germline V and J ends were trimmed by 0 bases and 5 bases, with 9 bases remaining between them. For the CDR3, the DNA is TGTGCCAGCAGCGTAGCGGGAGAAGACGAGCAGTACTTC. Its translation: CASSVAGEDEQYF.